This T cell receptor (beta chain) was documented in a study of T-cell reconstitution after alpha-beta-depleted transplantation in children. Trimming cost V 0 bases and J 4 bases, with 14 bases left between them. The CDR3 is made up of 16 amino acids. The germline gives CDR1 SGHRS, CDR2 YFSETQ. This clonotype was detected only a few times. Researchers prepared the TCRbeta library using unique molecular identifiers, the study reports. From the PCR reads, TCRdb called clonotypes with MiXCR, one entry per CDR3 protein. The table shows fewer than 1 million distinct CDR3 sequences, with around 17% occurring only once.

The chain employs TRBV5-1 and TRBJ2-1, with D hard to call. The sample was PBMCs, mostly from graft donor cells, taken 360 days after TCRalphabeta/CD19-depleted stem cell transplant. The sequence was obtained from a male patient aged 10-17 years who had a stem cell transplant for acute lymphoblastic leukemia, so the T cells may come from the graft donor. This CDR3 reads CASSLVNLVTYNEQFF. In nucleotides, the CDR3 is TGCGCCAGCAGCTTGGTGAACTTAGTAACGTACAATGAGCAGTTCTTC.